A single sample is the source of the 3 T cell receptor beta chains below, sequenced in a study of control samples from healthy donors and cancer patients. TCRdb keeps only in-frame clones here, not all; method: immunoSEQ multiplex PCR. The table lists about 80,000 clones, about nine tenths of them singletons. Sequencing was carried out using blood. Every receptor here comes from a man between 50 and 59 years old in good health.

The V and J genes are TRBV4-3 and TRBJ1-4; D might be TRBD1 (6 bases). Germline loops: CDR1 LGHNA, CDR2 YSLEER. Between the trimmed V and J ends, which lost 0 bases and 6 bases, there was a span of 14 bases. The CDR3 totals 16 residues. CDR3 bases: TGCGCCAGCAGCCAAGAAAGTTGGGGGGCCCATGAAAAACTGTTTTTT. This sequence encodes CASSQESWGAHEKLFF.

This clone was counted once. The V gene is TRBV12-3 or TRBV12-4, the J gene TRBJ1-2; D is unresolved. V gave up 3 bases and J gave up 8 bases, with 10 bases separating them. The CDR3 totals 12 residues. The CDR3 loop reads CASSFLPGGYTF. CDR3 DNA: TGTGCCAGCAGTTTTCTTCCGGGCGGCTACACCTTC.

The chain employs TRBV7-2 and TRBJ2-2; D unclear. The CDR3 has 18 amino acids. The germline CDR1 and CDR2 sequences are SGHTA and FQGNSA. V dropped 6 bases and J dropped 0 bases, with 20 bases sitting between them. In DNA form, the CDR3 reads TGTGCCAGCAGTCAGGTCAGAAGATTAATAACGAACACCGGGGAGCTGTTTTTT. Its translation: CASSQVRRLITNTGELFF.